This TCR beta chain was found in a study of T cells in Graves' hyperthyroidism and ophthalmopathy. V was trimmed by 2 bases and J by 11 bases, leaving 18 bases between them. The CDR3 has 14 residues. Germline V gene lookup returns CDR1 SGHNT and CDR2 YENEEA. TCR beta CDR3 regions were amplified from RNA transcripts. Researchers ran a first-round RT-PCR on the TCR CDR3 using the HTBI primer set. One entry per CDR3 protein results from TCRdb running MiXCR on the multiplex PCR reads. The sample shows over 300,000 distinct CDR3 sequences, around 13% of them seen only once. From more than 8 ml of fresh peripheral blood, PBMCs were isolated.

Sample: blood. The V and J genes are TRBV11-3 and TRBJ1-1, with a tentative D call TRBD1 (6 bases). This receptor was taken from a woman aged 55 to 70 with Graves' hyperthyroidism. The CDR3 coding sequence is TGTGCCAGCAGCTTATGGGGGCGCGTAATTGGGGCTTTCTTT. Its protein is CASSLWGRVIGAFF.